The clone carrying this T cell receptor beta chain was picked up a small number of times. This sample was included in a study of blood T cells in healthy people across ages. V dropped 4 bases and J dropped 1; count of bases not matched to a gene: 9. Germline loops: CDR1 SGDLS, CDR2 YYNGEE. This CDR3 is built from 16 residues. A sample-barcoded 5' primer and a J-beta primer mix were used in a second PCR of about 7 to 11 cycles. Researchers report that a template-switch adaptor with 12 random nucleotides tagged each cDNA molecule. Each CDR3 protein is one row after TCRdb ran MiXCR on the 5' RACE reads. The sample yields approximately 1,700,000 distinct CDR3 sequences, around 42% seen once.

Sequencing input: blood. The genes are TRBV9 and TRBJ2-3, with 7 positions matching TRBD2. The clonotype comes from a human donor in good health. CDR3: CASSTRGGDRTDTQYF. Written as DNA, the CDR3 is TGTGCCAGCAGCACCCGCGGGGGAGACCGCACAGATACGCAGTATTTT.